These 22 T cell receptor beta chains share one sample of origin, sequenced in a study of T cell responses to AZD1222 COVID-19 vaccine. The assay was immunoSEQ multiplex PCR, and TCRdb's table has in-frame clones only and misses some. The repertoire holds over 110,000 clones, around 90% seen once, with approximately 5.7% in the top ten. The sequencing here drew on peripheral blood, taken on day 0 of AZD1222 vaccination. These receptors all come from an adult in good health.

CDR3 amino acids: CASSVGLQITDTQYF. The CDR3 DNA reads as TGTGCCAGCTCGGTGGGACTCCAGATCACAGATACGCAGTATTTT. This chain connects TRBV18 to TRBJ2-3; D possibly corresponds to TRBD2 (6 bases). There are 15 residues in the CDR3. CDR1 is KGHSH and CDR2 is LQKENI in the germline V gene. Trimming took off 6 bases at V and 2 bases at J, with 15 bases between the two ends.

This chain uses TRBV7-2 with TRBJ1-1, with D perhaps matching TRBD1 (6 bases). The length of the CDR3 is 16 residues. V shed 4 bases and J shed 5 bases, with 20 bases lying between them. Germline CDR1 and CDR2: SGHTA and FQGNSA. The CDR3 here is CASSSHPEGGGTEAFF. The CDR3 region has the DNA TGTGCCAGCAGCTCCCACCCCGAAGGGGGGGGGACTGAAGCTTTCTTT.

The rearrangement joins TRBV7-3 to TRBJ1-1, with D perhaps matching TRBD1 (5 bases). The CDR3 length is 13 residues. Germline V gives CDR1 SGHTA, CDR2 FQGTGA. V dropped 10 bases and J dropped 2 bases, with 14 bases sitting between them. CDR3 sequence reads: CATATRANTEAFF. DNA of the CDR3: TGTGCCACTGCGACCAGGGCTAACACTGAAGCTTTCTTT.

This chain links TRBV28 with TRBJ1-2; 10 bases agree with TRBD1. CDR3 size: 13 residues. Per the germline V gene, CDR1 is MDHEN and CDR2 is SYDVKM. Trimming took 6 bases from V and 8 from J; bases not matched to a gene: 6. The CDR3 here is CASSIPGQGGYTF. The CDR3 DNA reads as TGTGCCAGCAGCATCCCGGGACAGGGGGGCTACACCTTC.

The chain has TRBV30 and TRBJ2-3; possibly TRBD2 for D (5 bases). This CDR3 is 12 amino acids long. In germline, CDR1 is GTSNPN, CDR2 SVGIG (reference sequence). Trimming cost V 1 base and J 5 bases, with 7 bases left between them. The chain's CDR3 is CAWSGGGDTQYF. CDR3 coding DNA: TGTGCCTGGAGTGGCGGAGGAGATACGCAGTATTTT.

The CDR3 spells CAWSYQGDGGYTF. The DNA for the CDR3 is TGTGCCTGGAGTTATCAGGGGGATGGCGGCTACACCTTC. This chain joins TRBV30 and TRBJ1-2, with 7 bases identical to TRBD1. V shed 2 bases, J shed 8 bases, and the junction held 8 bases outside the gene matches. Germline V lookup: CDR1 GTSNPN, CDR2 SVGIG (reference sequence). The CDR3 has 13 residues.

The rearrangement joins TRBV6-5 to TRBJ2-2, with 8 bases lining up with TRBD2. J gave up 4 bases and V 10 bases, and 11 bases lay outside the gene matches. The CDR3 consists of 15 residues. Germline V gene sequence: CDR1 MNHEY, CDR2 SVGAGI. The CDR3 DNA reads TGTGCCACCCAGGGCGGGGGGCTAGGCACCGGGGAGCTGTTTTTT. Residues: CATQGGGLGTGELFF.

V and J are TRBV4-2 and TRBJ2-1, with 10 bases identical to TRBD2. V lost 4 bases, J lost 7 bases, and 13 bases stayed unmatched. The CDR3 is 17 amino acids. CDR1 and CDR2 (germline): LGHNA, YNFKEQ. CDR3 sequence (DNA): TGTGCCAGCAGCCGCTCAGAAGGACTAGCGGTTATTAATGAGCAGTTCTTC. This codes for CASSRSEGLAVINEQFF.

The V call is TRBV28, the J call TRBJ1-3; no reliable D call. This CDR3 is built from 14 residues. Per germline, CDR1 MDHEN and CDR2 SYDVKM. Trimming removed 7 bases from V and 1 base from J, with 11 bases in between. The CDR3 here is CASILGGSGNTIYF. The CDR3 DNA reads TGTGCCAGCATCCTGGGTGGATCTGGAAACACCATATATTTT. The whole variable domain, remainder taken from reference TRBV28 and TRBJ1-3, is DVKVTQSSRYLVKRTGEKVFLECVQDMDHENMFWYRQDPGLGLRLIYFSYDVKMKEKGDIPEGYSVSREKKERFSLILESASTNQTSMYLCASILGGSGNTIYFGEGSWLTVV.

In DNA, the CDR3 is TGTGCCAGCAGCGCTGGGACTAGCGGGAGGGCCGGCTACGAGCAGTACTTC. It translates to CASSAGTSGRAGYEQYF. The chain combines TRBV9 with TRBJ2-7; the match to TRBD2 covers 16 bases. The CDR3 totals 17 residues. Germline CDR1 and CDR2: SGDLS and YYNGEE. After removal of 3 bases from V and 3 bases from J, the junction contained 6 bases not matched to a gene.

V usage is TRBV5-4 and J usage is TRBJ2-5; TRBD1 might be the D (5 bases). Deletions cut 1 base from V and 2 bases from J, with 15 bases between. Germline loops: CDR1 SGHNT, CDR2 YYREEE (reference sequence). CDR3 size: 16 residues. As DNA, the CDR3 is TGTGCCAGCAGCTTGTCAGGGTCACGCTTACAAGAGACCCAGTACTTC. This codes for CASSLSGSRLQETQYF.

V usage is TRBV19 and J usage is TRBJ1-1; D not certain. From germline, CDR1 is LNHDA and CDR2 SQIVND (reference sequence). The CDR3 loop spans 14 amino acids. The germline V and J ends were trimmed by 0 bases and 5 bases, with 10 bases remaining between them. CDR3 sequence (DNA): TGTGCCAGTAGTATAGAGGCCTATGGGACTGAAGCTTTCTTT. This translates into CASSIEAYGTEAFF.

The J gene is TRBJ1-4, the V gene TRBV9, with D tentatively TRBD1 (5 bases). Per the germline V gene, CDR1 is SGDLS and CDR2 is YYNGEE. Trimming took 0 bases from V and 8 from J, leaving 14 bases between them. This CDR3 region has 15 residues. CDR3 DNA sequence: TGTGCCAGCAGCGTAGGCGGCAGGGCCGGAGAAAAACTGTTTTTT. Its translation is CASSVGGRAGEKLFF. The variable domain in full, with the rest retrieved from reference TRBV9 and TRBJ1-4, is DSGVTQTPKHLITATGQRVTLRCSPRSGDLSVYWYQQSLDQGLQFLIQYYNGEERAKGNILERFSAQQFPDLHSELNLSSLELGDSALYFCASSVGGRAGEKLFFGSGTQLSVL.

Only a few counts were recorded for this clone. The J gene is TRBJ1-4, the V gene TRBV30; perhaps TRBD1 as D (5 bases). Trimming took 1 base from V and 1 from J, leaving 10 bases between them. This CDR3 region has 15 residues. CDR1 is GTSNPN, CDR2 SVGIG, per germline (reference sequence). The CDR3 is CAWSASGGTNEKLFF. CDR3 DNA sequence: TGTGCCTGGAGTGCATCGGGGGGAACTAATGAAAAACTGTTTTTT. The whole variable domain, filled in from reference TRBV30 and TRBJ1-4, reads SQTIHQWPATLVQPVGSPLSLECTVEGTSNPNLYWYRQAAGRGLQLLFYSVGIGQISSEVPQNLSASRPQDRQFILSSKKLLLSDSGFYLCAWSASGGTNEKLFFGSGTQLSVL.

The gene calls are TRBV27 and TRBJ1-2, with a weak D call TRBD1 (6 bases). Germline lookup yields CDR1 MNHEY and CDR2 SMNVEV (reference sequence). The ends were cut back, 5 bases at V and 8 bases at J, with 27 bases in the middle. CDR3 size: 17 residues. CDR3 region: CASSPRSISIQGRGYTF. CDR3 in DNA: TGTGCCAGCAGTCCTCGCTCAATATCAATACAGGGTAGAGGCTACACCTTC.

This chain joins TRBV28 and TRBJ1-3; D unclear. The CDR3 loop spans 14 amino acids. The V gene lost 8 bases and the J gene lost 4 bases, with 15 bases spanning the gap. The germline gives CDR1 MDHEN, CDR2 SYDVKM. This CDR3 reads CASLRPAKGNTIYF. The CDR3 DNA follows: TGTGCCAGCCTAAGGCCAGCAAAGGGAAACACCATATATTTT. The full variable domain, in which reference TRBV28 and TRBJ1-3 provide the parts outside the CDR3, is DVKVTQSSRYLVKRTGEKVFLECVQDMDHENMFWYRQDPGLGLRLIYFSYDVKMKEKGDIPEGYSVSREKKERFSLILESASTNQTSMYLCASLRPAKGNTIYFGEGSWLTVV.

The chain has TRBV27 and TRBJ1-3; no definite D call. Germline V gives CDR1 MNHEY, CDR2 SMNVEV (reference sequence). Trimming pared 5 bases from V and 8 bases from J, leaving 16 bases between. The CDR3 covers 14 residues. CDR3 nucleotides: TGTGCCAGCAGTAGAACTAGGAGCGGGGACACCATATATTTT. Translation: CASSRTRSGDTIYF.

This sequence joins TRBV7-9 and TRBJ1-5; TRBD1 matches at 11 bases. Per germline, CDR1 SEHNR and CDR2 FQNEAQ (reference sequence). V trimming: 1 base; J trimming: 5 bases; junction bases outside the gene matches: 1. This CDR3 is built from 15 residues. The CDR3 region is CASSLGDRGDQPQHF. The CDR3 nucleotides read TGTGCCAGCAGCTTAGGGGACAGGGGGGATCAGCCCCAGCATTTT.

The genes are TRBV5-6 and TRBJ1-1, with D possibly being TRBD1 (5 bases). V gave up 2 bases and J gave up 2 bases, with 10 bases separating them. The CDR3 extends over 14 amino acids. The germline V gene encodes CDR1 SGHDT and CDR2 YYEEEE. CDR3 amino acids: CASSFGAPNTEAFF. The CDR3 DNA sequence: TGTGCCAGCAGCTTTGGGGCGCCTAACACTGAAGCTTTCTTT.

The chain carries TRBV3-1 (or the pseudogene TRBV3-2) and TRBJ2-2; TRBD2 aligns across 15 bases. The germline V gene encodes CDR1 LGHDT and CDR2 YNNKEL (reference sequence). Trimming at V came to 0 bases and at J to 8 bases, leaving 19 bases not matched to a gene. The length of the CDR3 is 22 residues. CDR3: CASSQDSKKGGLAGGLGGELFF. Written as DNA, the CDR3 is TGTGCCAGCAGCCAAGATTCTAAAAAAGGGGGACTAGCGGGAGGCCTGGGAGGGGAGCTGTTTTTT.

The J gene is TRBJ1-1, the V gene TRBV29-1; D not resolved. The CDR3 covers 14 residues. Germline assignment: CDR1 SQVTM and CDR2 ANQGSEA. V gave up 1 base and J gave up 1 base, with 10 bases separating them. The CDR3 loop reads CSVEVNLGNTEAFF. DNA for the CDR3: TGCAGCGTTGAAGTGAATTTGGGGAACACTGAAGCTTTCTTT. Based on the CDR3 plus reference TRBV29-1 and TRBJ1-1, the full variable domain is SAVISQKPSRDICQRGTSLTIQCQVDSQVTMMFWYRQQPGQSLTLIATANQGSEATYESGFVIDKFPISRPNLTFSTLTVSNMSPEDSSIYLCSVEVNLGNTEAFFGQGTRLTVV.

V usage is TRBV6-5 and J usage is TRBJ2-7; 8 bases align to TRBD1. The length of the CDR3 is 14 residues. J lost 2 bases, V lost 5 bases, and 5 bases had no gene match. From germline, CDR1 is MNHEY and CDR2 SVGAGI. CDR3 amino acids: CASSPGQEPYEQYF. The CDR3 DNA sequence: TGTGCCAGCAGTCCGGGACAGGAGCCCTACGAGCAGTACTTC.